This T cell receptor beta chain derives from a study of CD8 T cells in ankylosing spondylitis. General study findings and limits: Earlier literature documents some of the motif variants in reactive arthritis synovial fluid and blood. Reportedly, disease-linked clones are significantly enriched in ankylosing spondylitis patients' matched synovial fluid. Researchers report that disease-linked clones proved CD8+ and relatively rare in peripheral blood. The study identified a TCR beta motif of several highly homologous variants that appeared characteristic of ankylosing spondylitis blood.

Library preparation for TCR beta used quantitative 5'-RACE with molecular barcodes. One entry per CDR3 protein results from TCRdb running MiXCR on the 5' RACE reads. The sample holds about 200,000 distinct CDR3 sequences; 6% to 8.5% are singletons and the top ten take approximately 15%. V trimming: 2 bases; J trimming: 8 bases; junction bases outside the gene matches: 12. The CDR3 runs 15 residues. Germline V CDR1 and CDR2: DFQATT, SNEGSKA (reference sequence). This clonotype was counted ten times or more. Its antigen is undetermined. V gene TRBV20-1 combines with J gene TRBJ2-5, with 9 bases lining up with TRBD1. The clonotype was recovered from a male donor with ankylosing spondylitis. The sequencing sample was made of blood, either unsorted or a sorted T cell fraction (not recorded which). The CDR3 is CSARSSDRGRGTQYF. The CDR3 nucleotides are TGCAGTGCTAGAAGCTCGGACAGGGGCAGGGGTACCCAGTACTTC.